These 3 T cell receptor beta chains came from one sample sequenced in a study of blood T cell repertoires in COVID-19. Data came from immunoSEQ multiplex PCR; TCRdb stores just in-frame clones and leaves some out. Here the sample spans 83,000 or so clones, roughly four fifths being singletons. The source material was peripheral blood. All receptors derive from a human donor in a cohort sampled during active COVID-19.

This sequence joins TRBV4-1 and TRBJ1-6, with a tentative D call TRBD1 (6 bases). In germline, CDR1 is MGHRA, CDR2 YSYEKL. The CDR3 extends over 15 amino acids. The V end was cut by 3 bases, the J end by 7 bases, with 13 bases between. The CDR3 nucleotides read TGCGCCAGCAGCCATTTGGGGGCTTACAATTCACCCCTCCACTTT. Its protein product is CASSHLGAYNSPLHF.

This chain uses TRBV6-5 with TRBJ1-1; D not certain. Trimming left V 0 bases short and J 5 bases short, with 4 bases between. The CDR3 length is 12 residues. Germline lookup yields CDR1 MNHEY and CDR2 SVGAGI. The CDR3 reads CASSYSRTEAFF. In DNA, the CDR3 is TGTGCCAGCAGTTACTCCCGGACTGAAGCTTTCTTT.

The rearrangement joins TRBV7-6 to TRBJ2-2; 10 bases fit TRBD2. V trimming: 5 bases; J trimming: 5 bases; junction bases outside the gene matches: 11. The CDR3 runs 17 residues. Per germline, CDR1 SGHVS and CDR2 FNYEAQ. CDR3 residues: CASSHQRGGLRTGELFF. CDR3 nucleotides: TGTGCCAGCAGCCATCAGCGGGGGGGCCTCAGGACCGGGGAGCTGTTTTTT.